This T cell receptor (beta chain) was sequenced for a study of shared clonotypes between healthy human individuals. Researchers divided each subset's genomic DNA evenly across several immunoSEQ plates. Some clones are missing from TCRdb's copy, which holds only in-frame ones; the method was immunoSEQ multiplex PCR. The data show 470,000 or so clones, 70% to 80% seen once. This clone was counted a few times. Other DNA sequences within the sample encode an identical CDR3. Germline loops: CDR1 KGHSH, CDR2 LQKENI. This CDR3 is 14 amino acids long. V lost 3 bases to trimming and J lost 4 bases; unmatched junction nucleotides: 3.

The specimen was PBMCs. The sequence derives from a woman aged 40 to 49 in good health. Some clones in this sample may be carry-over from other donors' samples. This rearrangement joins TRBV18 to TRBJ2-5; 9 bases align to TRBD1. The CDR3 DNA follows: TGTGCCAGCTCACCGGGACAGGGAGGAGAGACCCAGTACTTC. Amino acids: CASSPGQGGETQYF.